This passage covers 16 T cell receptor beta chains from one sample sequenced in a study of blood T cell repertoires in COVID-19 (dated by TCRdb to about 2020). The library was obtained by the immunoSEQ multiplex PCR assay. Imported from immuneACCESS, the table was reduced by TCRdb to in-frame sequences with V and J called. These copies leave out some clones; in studies compared against another copy, an unresolved V gene accounts for under half, and the cause of the remainder is not known. The sample contains approximately 250,000 clones, around 87% of them found a single time. Of the sample, around 5% is held by the ten largest clones. Material for sequencing was peripheral blood. All receptors derive from an older woman with COVID-19, enrolled during active disease.

This clone was counted a single time. The chain couples TRBV10-1 to TRBJ1-2, with TRBD1 identical over 10 bases. This CDR3 region has 16 residues. The V and J ends lost 0 bases and 4 bases, in that order; junction bases with no gene match: 5. The germline gives CDR1 WNHNN, CDR2 SYGVQD (reference sequence). The CDR3 region is CASSESTGTGAYGYTF. The CDR3 coding sequence is TGCGCCAGCAGTGAGTCGACCGGGACAGGGGCCTATGGCTACACCTTC.

This sequence joins TRBV9 and TRBJ2-1; 7 bases align to TRBD2. Germline CDR1 and CDR2: SGDLS and YYNGEE. The V gene end was trimmed by 0 bases and the J gene end by 8 bases; junction bases not matched to a gene: 8. The CDR3 has 15 residues. The CDR3 is CASSVGGGSYYEQFF. The CDR3 DNA is TGTGCCAGCAGCGTAGGAGGCGGGAGCTATTATGAGCAGTTCTTC.

In regard to this clone: This same CDR3 is encoded by further DNA sequences in the sample. The V call is TRBV3-1 (or the pseudogene TRBV3-2), the J call TRBJ2-1, with 9 bases aligning to TRBD2. The CDR3 extends over 14 amino acids. Germline V gene data show CDR1 as LGHDT and CDR2 as YNNKEL (reference sequence). The trim removed 5 bases at V and 5 bases at J, leaving 4 bases unmatched. The CDR3 spells CASSVTSGNNEQFF. The DNA for the CDR3 is TGTGCCAGCAGCGTGACTAGCGGCAACAATGAGCAGTTCTTC.

The rearrangement uses TRBV28 and TRBJ1-2; D is undetermined. Between the trimmed V and J ends, which lost 2 bases and 7 bases, there was a span of 14 bases. Germline CDR1 and CDR2: MDHEN and SYDVKM. CDR3 length: 14 amino acids. The CDR3 bases are TGTGCCAGCAGTTTAGTGTCGGGAAGGTCTGGCTACACCTTC. This codes for CASSLVSGRSGYTF.

In its sample, this clone was seen a few times. The CDR3 is CASSGRGLAYEQYF. The CDR3, as DNA: TGTGCCAGCTCGGGGAGGGGACTAGCCTACGAGCAGTACTTC. The chain is built from TRBV18 and TRBJ2-7; 8 nucleotides agree with TRBD2. Per germline, CDR1 KGHSH and CDR2 LQKENI. V lost 6 bases and J lost 2; bases outside the gene matches: 6. The CDR3 is 14 amino acids.

The chain joins TRBV6-1 to TRBJ1-2, with D maybe TRBD1 (5 bases). Per the germline V gene, CDR1 is MNHNS and CDR2 is SASEGT. V was clipped by 2 bases and J by 4 bases, with 17 bases between them. The CDR3 is 16 amino acids. The CDR3 sequence: CASSEYRAGIGYGYTF. CDR3 nucleotides: TGTGCCAGCAGTGAATATAGGGCAGGGATAGGCTATGGCTACACCTTC.

V is TRBV2 and J is TRBJ2-6; D remains ambiguous. Germline loops: CDR1 SNHLY, CDR2 FYNNEI. This CDR3 has 14 amino acids. V was pared by 5 bases and J by 0 bases, with 5 bases between. The CDR3 coding sequence is TGTGCCAGCAGTCGCAGCTCTGGGGCCAACGTCCTGACTTTC. Protein product: CASSRSSGANVLTF.

The gene calls are TRBV7-9 and TRBJ2-7; 10 bases align to TRBD2. The CDR3 has 15 amino acids. The V and J ends lost 5 bases and 0 bases, in that order; junction bases with no gene match: 4. In germline, CDR1 is SEHNR, CDR2 FQNEAQ (reference sequence). This CDR3 is CASSPTSGVSYEQYF. The CDR3 nucleotides are TGTGCCAGCAGCCCTACTAGCGGGGTCTCCTACGAGCAGTACTTC.

This chain links TRBV28 with TRBJ2-7, with 12 positions matching TRBD1. Germline trimming cut 4 bases from V and 6 bases from J; bases unmatched to any gene: 16. The CDR3 is made up of 18 amino acids. Per germline, CDR1 MDHEN and CDR2 SYDVKM. The CDR3: CASSSPGQGAGGFGEQYF. The CDR3 region has the DNA TGTGCCAGCAGTTCCCCGGGACAGGGGGCGGGAGGATTCGGCGAGCAGTACTTC.

The CDR3 nucleotides are TGTGCCAGCAGCAAAGGCCGGGACAGGGGGTCCTACGAGCAGTACTTC. It specifies CASSKGRDRGSYEQYF. The chain carries TRBV21-1 and TRBJ2-7; the table's D call, TRBD1, has no DNA check behind it. TRBV21-1 is shown as a pseudogene. The CDR3 is 16 amino acids.

This clone was seen a single time. This chain connects TRBV7-6 to TRBJ1-3; D might be TRBD1 (5 bases). CDR3 length: 16 amino acids. Between the trimmed V and J ends, which lost 5 bases and 0 bases, there was a span of 14 bases. From germline, CDR1 is SGHVS and CDR2 FNYEAQ. The CDR3 sequence: CASSGRQGFSGNTIYF. The CDR3 bases are TGTGCCAGCAGCGGTCGCCAGGGATTCTCTGGAAACACCATATATTTT.

The chain is built from TRBV5-6 and TRBJ1-6, with 9 positions matching TRBD1. Trimming cost V 0 bases and J 5 bases; bases outside gene matches: 6. The germline V gene has CDR1 SGHDT and CDR2 YYEEEE. The CDR3 sequence is 17 residues long. As DNA, the CDR3 is TGTGCCAGCAGCTTGGAGGGGACAGGGACGAATAATTCACCCCTCCACTTT. Translating gives CASSLEGTGTNNSPLHF.

The CDR3 DNA follows: TGCGCCAGCACCCGGGGGGCGGGTTTGAACACTGAAGCTTTCTTT. Protein: CASTRGAGLNTEAFF. The genes are TRBV5-1 and TRBJ1-1, with D possibly TRBD1 on 6 matching bases. The V and J ends lost 6 bases and 0 bases respectively, with 15 bases between them. The V gene's germline CDR1 is SGHRS and CDR2 YFSETQ. CDR3 length equals 15 residues.

This chain links TRBV7-2 with TRBJ2-3; D remains ambiguous. The CDR3 contains 13 residues. V was cut by 4 bases and J by 2 bases, with 7 bases left in between. Germline values: CDR1 SGHTA, CDR2 FQGNSA. DNA of the CDR3: TGTGCCAGCAGCTCCGACTTCACAGATACGCAGTATTTT. It codes for CASSSDFTDTQYF. Variable domain in full (rest from reference TRBV7-2 and TRBJ2-3): GAGVSQSPSNKVTEKGKDVELRCDPISGHTALYWYRQSLGQGLEFLIYFQGNSAPDKSGLPSDRFSAERTGGSVSTLTIQRTQQEDSAVYLCASSSDFTDTQYFGPGTRLTVL.

The V gene is TRBV4-1, the J gene TRBJ2-2; the D gene is possibly TRBD1 (6 bases). CDR1 and CDR2 from the germline V gene are MGHRA and YSYEKL. With 2 bases removed from V and 1 base from J, the gap between germline ends came to 8 bases. The CDR3 covers 15 residues. The CDR3 DNA is TGCGCCAGCAGCCAACCGGGACAGAACACCGGGGAGCTGTTTTTT. It codes for CASSQPGQNTGELFF.

A note on this clone: The same CDR3 is also encoded by other DNA sequences in this sample. The J gene is TRBJ2-7, the V gene TRBV5-1; the D is unclear. In germline, CDR1 is SGHRS, CDR2 YFSETQ. Trimming took 2 bases from V and 0 from J, leaving 9 bases between them. The CDR3 loop spans 14 amino acids. The CDR3 region has the DNA TGCGCCAGCAGCTTAGAATTGAGCTCCTACGAGCAGTACTTC. Protein: CASSLELSSYEQYF.